The present entry profiles one TCR beta chain with its context. Its cognate antigen has yet to be identified. No much larger clone exists at a distance of one base, and base qualities are not known. There are 15 amino acids in the CDR3, from cysteine to phenylalanine inclusive. Here the CDR3 DNA is all that survives: 45 bases in frame from base 1. Taken from the germline V gene, the CDR1 and CDR2 loops are MDHEN and SYDVKM. Library creation used 5' RACE. TCRdb lists the instrument as Illumina HiSeq 2500. A second PCR of roughly 7 to 11 cycles was performed with a sample-barcoded 5' primer and a J-beta primer mix. A unique molecular identifier was introduced onto each TCR beta cDNA molecule by a template-switch 5' adaptor carrying 12 random nucleotides. Each sample yielded at least 3 million CDR3-containing paired-end reads. All of the RNA was converted into first-strand cDNA using the Mint cDNA synthesis kit, with a TRBC-specific oligonucleotide serving as the primer. After uracil-DNA glycosylase treatment, a first 18-cycle PCR used universal primers M1SS and BC2_uni_R on all cDNA. The study's processing was this. Each sample was normalized by randomly selecting 1 million high-quality reads, each carrying a distinct molecular identifier. Instead of being binned into consensus sequences, reads that shared molecular identifiers were thrown out. MiTCR, with a Q25 quality threshold and the strictest error-elimination algorithm, was used for CDR3 identification, clonotype clustering and error correction. A nonparametric unseen species model with Euler transformation was used to estimate a lower bound on total TCR beta diversity. TCRdb's own reprocessing of the public reads used fastp at Q25 and MiXCR and kept productive beta chains. CDR3 protein duplicates are merged, each entry listing the most common genes and DNA. These V and J calls rely on TCRdb rather than the paper's analysis. This sample is represented by more than 900,000 distinct CDR3 sequences; about 28% of them were singletons. The top ten clonotypes cover roughly a tenth of the sample.

Donors were 30 to 45 systemically healthy Caucasian individuals from Russia aged roughly 6 to 90 years. Each donor gave 8.5 to 10 milliliters of peripheral blood, collected into EDTA-treated Vacutainer tubes. PBMCs were isolated by Ficoll-Paque density-gradient centrifugation, with at least 6.5 million obtained per sample. Trizol reagent was used to extract total RNA from PBMCs, with at least 5 micrograms per sample. For every donor, flow cytometry on a PBMC aliquot measured the percentage of naive CD45RAhigh/CD27high T cells. These data are taken from a study of blood T cells in healthy people across ages (dated by TCRdb to the mid-2010s). Study-level background: In model experiments, template switching captured about one uniquely barcoded TCR beta cDNA molecule for every two T cells. Age-related changes in TCR beta repertoire diversity were measured in the study by deep sequencing normalized with unique cDNA molecular identifiers. The donors were split into four age groups: young (average 16 years), middle-aged (over 35), aged (more than 60) and long-lived (roughly 80). Using the same blood draw, the study looked at two additional independent replicas of 1 million unique cDNA reads for two donors, one aged 18 to 30 and the other aged 80 or older.

Study-level results and caveats: Since profiling was done on bulk unsorted PBMCs, naive and antigen-experienced compartments could not be conclusively compared. Because donor CMV infection status was unknown, age-related changes in expanded clonotypes were potentially confounded. Observed TCR beta diversity per million T cells fell roughly linearly with age, and a significant reduction was already apparent by age around 44. Observed TCR beta diversity correlated strongly with the percentage of naive T cells measured by flow cytometry. Compared with the aged group, the long-lived group had more naive CD4+ T cells, fewer expanded clones and increased TCR diversity, suggesting age selection. Estimates of total diversity based on one million sequenced T cells were regarded as lower bounds and as underestimates.

These data also formed part of another study, on T cells of mothers and their children. As that second paper reports: Donors were nine systemically healthy Caucasian individuals: three mothers and their six children. cDNA synthesis used all of the extracted RNA, with 1.5 ug of RNA in each 15 ul reaction. Sample barcodes and 2-4 random nucleotides were added via the M1S primer in the second PCR. Each mother yielded over 9 million TCR beta CDR3 reads and each child 2.5 million to 3.5 million reads. TCR recombination output is similarly shaped by thymic selection in related and unrelated pairs, with a minor effect exerted by inherited differences. Normalized repertoire overlap was always slightly but never significantly higher in related than unrelated mother-child pairs. No persistent microchimeric T cell clones were detected, at a sensitivity of approximately 100 clones per million clonotypes. In the study, deep NGS was used to compare the TCR beta repertoires of mothers and children, and features distinguishing related mother-child pairs from unrelated individuals were sought. Mothers averaged roughly 40 +/- 4 years of age and children averaged 11 +/- 4 years. After adapters were ligated using NEBNext reagents, the libraries underwent 100+100 nt paired-end sequencing on an Illumina HiSeq 2000. To avoid cross-contamination, the mother libraries and the child libraries were prepared a month apart and sequenced in separate runs. For each donor, between roughly 500,000 and 2,200,000 distinct TCR beta clonotypes were identified. Naive TCR beta clonotypes were estimated from low-frequency clonotypes matched to each donor's FACS-determined naive share, without sorting.

The TCR sequence derives from a woman in her forties in good health. Input material: blood. Recombination linked TRBV28 to TRBJ2-4; the D gene is perhaps TRBD1, from 7 matching bases. The end of the DNA fits TRBJ2-7 better, so the J call may be wrong. The DNA sequence is given as TGTGCCAGCAACGGGCGGGACAGACGAGCCTACGAGCAGTACTTC. This gives the protein CASNGRDRRAYEQYF.